Given below is one TCR beta chain in context. Its specificity is unknown. The data are from a study of T-cell reconstitution after alpha-beta-depleted transplantation in children. Points from the study as a whole: At around two months after transplant, the alpha-beta T cells were reportedly derived from several hundred expanded clones that came from non-depleted graft cells. At the one-year point after transplant, T-cell counts and TCRbeta diversity were found to come mostly from T cells that had been newly produced.

Unique molecular identifiers were built into the TCRbeta library. TCRdb itself ran the PCR reads through MiXCR, one entry per CDR3 protein. Of fewer than 250,000 distinct CDR3 sequences in the sample, 8.2% were seen once. This CDR3 contains 15 residues. With 4 bases clipped from V and 4 bases from J, the junction kept 5 bases outside the gene matches. Germline V gives CDR1 SGHNT, CDR2 YYREEE (reference sequence). The TCR comes from a male patient under 18 who had a stem cell transplant for acute lymphoblastic leukemia, so the T cells may come from the graft donor. The rearrangement uses TRBV5-4 and TRBJ2-1; 10 positions match TRBD2. The sequencing here drew on PBMCs, mostly from graft donor cells, taken 180 days after TCRalphabeta/CD19-depleted stem cell transplant. In DNA form, the CDR3 reads TGTGCCAGCAGCCGTGGACTAGCGGAGTACAATGAGCAGTTCTTC. The encoded protein is CASSRGLAEYNEQFF.